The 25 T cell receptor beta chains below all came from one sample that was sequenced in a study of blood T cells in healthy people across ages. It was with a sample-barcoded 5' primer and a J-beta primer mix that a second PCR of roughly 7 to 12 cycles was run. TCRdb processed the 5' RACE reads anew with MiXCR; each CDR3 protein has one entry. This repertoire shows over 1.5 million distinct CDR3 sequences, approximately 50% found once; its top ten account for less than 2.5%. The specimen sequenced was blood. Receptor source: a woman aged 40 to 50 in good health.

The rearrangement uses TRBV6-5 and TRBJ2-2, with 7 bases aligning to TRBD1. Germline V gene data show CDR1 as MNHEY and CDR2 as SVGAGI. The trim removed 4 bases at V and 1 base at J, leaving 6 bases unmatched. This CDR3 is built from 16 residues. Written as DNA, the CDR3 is TGTGCCAGCAGTTCAGCCGGGACAGAGAACACCGGGGAGCTGTTTTTT. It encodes CASSSAGTENTGELFF.

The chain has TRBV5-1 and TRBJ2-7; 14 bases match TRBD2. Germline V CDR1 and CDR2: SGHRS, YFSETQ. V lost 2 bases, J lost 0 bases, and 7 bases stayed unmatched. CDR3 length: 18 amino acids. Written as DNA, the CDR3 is TGCGCCAGCAGCTTCGGACTAGCGGGGGGTCCGAGCTCCTACGAGCAGTACTTC. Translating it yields CASSFGLAGGPSSYEQYF.

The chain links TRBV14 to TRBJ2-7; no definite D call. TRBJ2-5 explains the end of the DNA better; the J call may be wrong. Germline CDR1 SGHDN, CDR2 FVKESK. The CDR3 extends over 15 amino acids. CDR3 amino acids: CASSPPGRTVETQYF. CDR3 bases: TGTGCCAGCAGCCCCCCGGGCAGGACCGTGGAGACCCAGTACTTC.

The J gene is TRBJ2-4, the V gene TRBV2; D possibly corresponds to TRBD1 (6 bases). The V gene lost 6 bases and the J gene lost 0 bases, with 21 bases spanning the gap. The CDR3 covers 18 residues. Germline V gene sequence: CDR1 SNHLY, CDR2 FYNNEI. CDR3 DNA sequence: TGTGCCAGCAGGGGTCACCGCTTTACGGACAGAGCCAAAAACATTCAGTACTTC. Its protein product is CASRGHRFTDRAKNIQYF.

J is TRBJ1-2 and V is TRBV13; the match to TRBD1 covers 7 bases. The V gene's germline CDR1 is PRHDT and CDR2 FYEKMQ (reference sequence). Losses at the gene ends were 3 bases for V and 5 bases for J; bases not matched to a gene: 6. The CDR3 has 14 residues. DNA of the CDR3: TGTGCCAGCAGCTTGGCATGGGACAGATATGGCTACACCTTC. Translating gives CASSLAWDRYGYTF.

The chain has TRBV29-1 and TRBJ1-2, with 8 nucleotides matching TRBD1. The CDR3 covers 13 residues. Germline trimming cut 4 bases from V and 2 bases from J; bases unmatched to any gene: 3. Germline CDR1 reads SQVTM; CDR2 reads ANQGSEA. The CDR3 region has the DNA TGCAGCGTTGCCCAGGGGGCCAACTATGGCTACACCTTC. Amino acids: CSVAQGANYGYTF.

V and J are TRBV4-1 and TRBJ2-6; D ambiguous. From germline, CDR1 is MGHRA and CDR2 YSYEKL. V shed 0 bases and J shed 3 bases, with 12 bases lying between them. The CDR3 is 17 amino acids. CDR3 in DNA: TGCGCCAGCAGCCAAGATCCTATGGTTCGTGGGGCCAACGTCCTGACTTTC. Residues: CASSQDPMVRGANVLTF.

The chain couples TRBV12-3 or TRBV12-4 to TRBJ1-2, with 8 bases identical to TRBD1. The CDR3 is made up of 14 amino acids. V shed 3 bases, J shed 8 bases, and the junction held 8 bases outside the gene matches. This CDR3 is CASSFQGRGLGYTF. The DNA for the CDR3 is TGTGCCAGCAGTTTTCAGGGCAGGGGGCTCGGCTACACCTTC.

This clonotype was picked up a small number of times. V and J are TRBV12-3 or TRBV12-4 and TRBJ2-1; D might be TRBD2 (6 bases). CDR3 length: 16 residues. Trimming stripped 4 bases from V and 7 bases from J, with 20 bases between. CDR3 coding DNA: TGTGCCAGCAGTTGGGCGGGGTCGAGTAATAGGAATGAGCAGTTCTTC. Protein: CASSWAGSSNRNEQFF.

The CDR3 loop reads CASSQDPGLAGGHEQFF. The DNA for the CDR3 is TGTGCCAGCAGCCAAGATCCAGGACTAGCGGGGGGCCATGAGCAGTTCTTC. The chain recombines TRBV3-1 with TRBJ2-1; 14 bases map to TRBD2. The CDR3 runs 17 residues. Looked up from germline, CDR1 is LGHDT and CDR2 is YNNKEL (reference sequence). J gave up 8 bases and V 0 bases, and 6 bases lay outside the gene matches.

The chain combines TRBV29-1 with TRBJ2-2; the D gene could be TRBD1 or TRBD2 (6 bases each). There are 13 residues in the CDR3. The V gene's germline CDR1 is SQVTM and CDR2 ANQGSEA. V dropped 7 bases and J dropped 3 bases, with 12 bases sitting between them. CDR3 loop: CSGGDTDTGELFF. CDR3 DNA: TGCAGCGGGGGGGACACCGACACCGGGGAGCTGTTTTTT.

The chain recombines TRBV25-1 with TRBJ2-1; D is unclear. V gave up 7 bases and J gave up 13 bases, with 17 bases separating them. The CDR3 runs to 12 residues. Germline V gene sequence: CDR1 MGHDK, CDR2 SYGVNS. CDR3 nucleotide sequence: TGTGCCAGCACCGAATGGAAGGAGACCCAGTTCTTC. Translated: CASTEWKETQFF.

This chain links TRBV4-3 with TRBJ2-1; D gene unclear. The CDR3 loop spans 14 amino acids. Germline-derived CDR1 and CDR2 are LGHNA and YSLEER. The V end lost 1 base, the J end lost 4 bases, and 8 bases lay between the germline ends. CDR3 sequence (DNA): TGCGCCAGCAGCCAAGGGCTGACGTACAATGAGCAGTTCTTC. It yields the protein CASSQGLTYNEQFF.

The CDR3 nucleotides read TGCAGCGTTAGGAAGGAGTTCGCCTTAAACAATGAGCAGTTCTTC. It codes for CSVRKEFALNNEQFF. The chain recombines TRBV29-1 with TRBJ2-1; D unresolved. This CDR3 contains 15 residues. Germline V gene data show CDR1 as SQVTM and CDR2 as ANQGSEA. The V gene lost 5 bases and the J gene lost 5 bases, with 19 bases spanning the gap.

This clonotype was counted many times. CDR3 loop: CASALSSGGTYEQYF. The CDR3 nucleotides are TGTGCCAGCGCTCTTTCTAGCGGGGGGACCTACGAGCAGTACTTC. The V gene is TRBV7-9, the J gene TRBJ2-7; 11 bases align to TRBD2. CDR1 and CDR2 (germline): SEHNR, FQNEAQ (reference sequence). The CDR3 loop spans 15 amino acids. The V gene end was trimmed by 8 bases and the J gene end by 2 bases; junction bases not matched to a gene: 8.

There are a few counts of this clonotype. The CDR3 bases are TGTGCCAGCAGTCAGACTAGCGGGGGTTTTTACAATGAGCAGTTCTTC. Amino acids: CASSQTSGGFYNEQFF. This rearrangement joins TRBV28 to TRBJ2-1; TRBD2 agrees at 12 bases. The V gene end was trimmed by 5 bases and the J gene end by 4 bases; junction bases not matched to a gene: 6. The CDR3 consists of 16 residues. The germline V gene encodes CDR1 MDHEN and CDR2 SYDVKM.

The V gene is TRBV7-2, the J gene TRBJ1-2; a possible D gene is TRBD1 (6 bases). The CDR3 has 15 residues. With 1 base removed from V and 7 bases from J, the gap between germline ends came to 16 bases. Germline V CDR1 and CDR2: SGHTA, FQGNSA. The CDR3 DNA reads TGTGCCAGCAGCTTAGAATGGGGCCAGGGGAGTGGCTACACCTTC. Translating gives CASSLEWGQGSGYTF.

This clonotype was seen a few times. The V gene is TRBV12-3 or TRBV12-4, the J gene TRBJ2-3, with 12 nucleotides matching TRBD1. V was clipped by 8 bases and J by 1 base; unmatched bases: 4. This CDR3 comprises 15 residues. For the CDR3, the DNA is TGTGCCAGCGGGACAGGGGGCGCTGGCACAGATACGCAGTATTTT. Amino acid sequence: CASGTGGAGTDTQYF.

DNA for the CDR3: TGTGCCAGCAATTTGGGCAGCTATAATTCACCCCTCCACTTT. This gives the protein CASNLGSYNSPLHF. The genes are TRBV12-3 or TRBV12-4 and TRBJ1-6; D ambiguous. Trimming stripped 7 bases from V and 3 bases from J, with 10 bases between. The CDR3 has 14 residues.

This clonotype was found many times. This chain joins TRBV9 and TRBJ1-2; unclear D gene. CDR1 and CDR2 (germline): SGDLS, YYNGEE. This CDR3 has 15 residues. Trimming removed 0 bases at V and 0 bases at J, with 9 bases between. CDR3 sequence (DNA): TGTGCCAGCAGCGTAGATCCGGACTCTAACTATGGCTACACCTTC. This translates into CASSVDPDSNYGYTF. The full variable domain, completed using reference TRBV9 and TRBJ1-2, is DSGVTQTPKHLITATGQRVTLRCSPRSGDLSVYWYQQSLDQGLQFLIQYYNGEERAKGNILERFSAQQFPDLHSELNLSSLELGDSALYFCASSVDPDSNYGYTFGSGTRLTVV.

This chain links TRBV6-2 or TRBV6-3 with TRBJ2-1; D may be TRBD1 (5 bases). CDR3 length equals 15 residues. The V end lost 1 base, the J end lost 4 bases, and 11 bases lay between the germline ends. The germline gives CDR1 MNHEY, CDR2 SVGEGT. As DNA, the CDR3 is TGTGCCAGCAGTTACTTCGTAGGGGTTTACAATGAGCAGTTCTTC. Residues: CASSYFVGVYNEQFF.

The CDR3 loop reads CASSKGTSGGVFHEQYF. Here the CDR3 DNA reads TGCGCCAGCAGCAAAGGGACTAGCGGGGGGGTCTTCCACGAGCAGTACTTC. The chain combines TRBV5-1 with TRBJ2-7, with 16 bases fitting TRBD2. The V gene's germline CDR1 is SGHRS and CDR2 YFSETQ. The CDR3 sequence is 17 residues long. Trimming at V came to 4 bases and at J to 5 bases, leaving 9 bases not matched to a gene.

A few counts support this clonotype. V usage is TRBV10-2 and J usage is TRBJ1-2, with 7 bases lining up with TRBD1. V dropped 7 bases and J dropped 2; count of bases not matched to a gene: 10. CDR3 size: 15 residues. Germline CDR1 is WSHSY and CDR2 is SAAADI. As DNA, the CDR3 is TGCGCCAGCACCCAATCAGGGGGGGTGAACTATGGCTACACCTTC. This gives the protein CASTQSGGVNYGYTF.

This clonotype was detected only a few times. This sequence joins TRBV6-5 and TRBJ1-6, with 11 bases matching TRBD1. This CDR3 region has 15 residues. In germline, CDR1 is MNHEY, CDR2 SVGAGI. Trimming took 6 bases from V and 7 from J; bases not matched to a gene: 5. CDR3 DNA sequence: TGTGCCAGCAGGGGGACAGGGGGGAAAAATTCACCCCTCCACTTT. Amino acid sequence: CASRGTGGKNSPLHF.

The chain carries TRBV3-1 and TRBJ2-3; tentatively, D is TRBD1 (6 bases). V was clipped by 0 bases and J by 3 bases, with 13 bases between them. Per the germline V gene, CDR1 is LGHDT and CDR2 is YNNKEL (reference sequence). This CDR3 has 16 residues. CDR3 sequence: CASSQEDATGTDTQYF. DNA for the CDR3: TGTGCCAGCAGCCAAGAAGACGCAACAGGGACAGATACGCAGTATTTT.